These T cell receptor beta chains were read from a single sample in a study of vaccination effects on CD4 cells after COVID-19. Sequencing was performed with immunoSEQ multiplex PCR; in TCRdb, only in-frame clones are kept and a portion is missing. There are 12,000 or so clones in the sample; about 65% occur only once, and about 9.1% lies in the top ten. Their antigens remain unidentified. Sequenced here: CD4+ T cells from PBMCs cultured with SARS-CoV-2 spike peptides, sampled after COVID-19 vaccination. Receptors were obtained from a human donor who received a COVID-19 vaccine. CDR3s include the opening cysteine and the closing phenylalanine or tryptophan. The order of the fields is D gene, J gene, V gene, clone size, CDR3 protein, CDR3 DNA. The D gene is left open where the match is weak. Some rows mark clone size as missing; the rest say once, few, many or name a class of expanded clone.

D gene: -; J gene: TRBJ1-5; V gene: TRBV5-4; clone size: -; CDR3 protein: CASSFDPGGNQPQHF; CDR3 DNA: TGTGCCAGCAGCTTCGACCCCGGGGGGAATCAGCCCCAGCATTTT
D gene: TRBD2; J gene: TRBJ2-3; V gene: TRBV6-5; clone size: -; CDR3 protein: CASSPSGADTQYF; CDR3 DNA: TGTGCCAGCAGTCCTAGCGGGGCAGATACGCAGTATTTT
D gene: -; J gene: TRBJ1-3; V gene: TRBV7-9; clone size: -; CDR3 protein: CASSLGEAAGNTIYF; CDR3 DNA: TGTGCCAGCAGCTTAGGGGAGGCGGCTGGAAACACCATATATTTT
D gene: -; J gene: TRBJ1-2; V gene: TRBV16; clone size: -; CDR3 protein: CASSPRQTGYTF; CDR3 DNA: TGTGCCAGCAGCCCGAGACAGACTGGCTACACCTTC
D gene: -; J gene: TRBJ1-4; V gene: TRBV9; clone size: -; CDR3 protein: CASSVVQSDEKLFF; CDR3 DNA: TGTGCCAGCAGCGTAGTCCAGAGCGATGAAAAACTGTTTTTT
D gene: TRBD2; J gene: TRBJ2-2; V gene: TRBV29-1; clone size: few; CDR3 protein: CSVSAGLEGGELFF; CDR3 DNA: TGCAGCGTTTCGGCGGGACTAGAAGGCGGGGAGCTGTTTTTT
D gene: TRBD1; J gene: TRBJ1-5; V gene: TRBV6-2/TRBV6-3; clone size: -; CDR3 protein: CASSLATPTGIMGSNQPQHF; CDR3 DNA: TGTGCCAGCAGTTTAGCAACTCCGACAGGGATTATGGGGAGCAATCAGCCCCAGCATTTT
D gene: -; J gene: TRBJ2-7; V gene: TRBV7-9; clone size: -; CDR3 protein: CASSLGDGSYEQYF; CDR3 DNA: TGTGCCAGCAGCTTAGGGGACGGCTCCTACGAGCAGTACTTC
D gene: -; J gene: TRBJ2-3; V gene: TRBV12-3/TRBV12-4; clone size: -; CDR3 protein: CASSFQGDTQYF; CDR3 DNA: TGTGCCAGCAGTTTTCAGGGAGATACGCAGTATTTT
D gene: -; J gene: TRBJ2-4; V gene: TRBV3-1/TRBV3-2; clone size: -; CDR3 protein: CASSQSTGLTNIQYF; CDR3 DNA: TGTGCCAGCAGCCAGTCGACAGGACTAACAAACATTCAGTACTTC
D gene: TRBD1; J gene: TRBJ2-7; V gene: TRBV3-1/TRBV3-2; clone size: -; CDR3 protein: CASSRSGQGGEQYF; CDR3 DNA: TGTGCCAGCAGCCGTTCGGGACAGGGAGGCGAGCAGTACTTC
D gene: -; J gene: TRBJ1-3; V gene: TRBV5-6; clone size: medium-sized; CDR3 protein: CASSLDRGPSGNTIYF; CDR3 DNA: TGTGCCAGCAGCTTGGACCGGGGACCCTCTGGAAACACCATATATTTT
D gene: -; J gene: TRBJ2-2; V gene: TRBV6-1; clone size: -; CDR3 protein: CASSEVKYTGELFF; CDR3 DNA: TGTGCCAGCAGTGAGGTCAAGTACACCGGGGAGCTGTTTTTT
D gene: TRBD2; J gene: TRBJ2-1; V gene: TRBV28; clone size: -; CDR3 protein: CASRGAGRYNEQFF; CDR3 DNA: TGTGCCAGCAGGGGAGCGGGAAGGTACAATGAGCAGTTCTTC
D gene: TRBD2; J gene: TRBJ2-2; V gene: TRBV3-1/TRBV3-2; clone size: few; CDR3 protein: CASSQGLASGELFF; CDR3 DNA: TGTGCCAGCAGCCAGGGACTAGCGTCCGGGGAGCTGTTTTTT
D gene: TRBD1; J gene: TRBJ2-7; V gene: TRBV10-1; clone size: -; CDR3 protein: CASSESGTGRYEQYF; CDR3 DNA: TGCGCCAGCAGTGAGTCAGGGACAGGGAGATACGAGCAGTACTTC
D gene: -; J gene: TRBJ2-4; V gene: TRBV3-1/TRBV3-2; clone size: -; CDR3 protein: CASSQVRSRQNIQYF; CDR3 DNA: TGTGCCAGCAGCCAAGTCAGGAGCCGCCAAAACATTCAGTACTTC
D gene: -; J gene: TRBJ2-6; V gene: TRBV19; clone size: -; CDR3 protein: CASSSTGTGANVLTF; CDR3 DNA: TGTGCCAGTAGCTCCACAGGGACCGGGGCCAACGTCCTGACTTTC
D gene: TRBD2; J gene: TRBJ2-3; V gene: TRBV10-3; clone size: -; CDR3 protein: CAARTSGTTDTQYF; CDR3 DNA: TGTGCCGCCCGGACTAGCGGTACCACAGATACGCAGTATTTT
D gene: -; J gene: TRBJ1-4; V gene: TRBV6-2/TRBV6-3; clone size: -; CDR3 protein: CASSQGSEKLFF; CDR3 DNA: TGTGCCAGCAGCCAGGGCTCGGAAAAACTGTTTTTT
D gene: -; J gene: TRBJ1-2; V gene: TRBV6-5; clone size: -; CDR3 protein: CASMQWDYGYTF; CDR3 DNA: TGTGCCAGCATGCAGTGGGACTATGGCTACACCTTC
D gene: TRBD1; J gene: TRBJ1-6; V gene: TRBV7-9; clone size: -; CDR3 protein: CASSLGQGRSYNSPLHF; CDR3 DNA: TGTGCCAGCAGCTTAGGACAGGGGCGCTCCTATAATTCACCCCTCCACTTT
D gene: -; J gene: TRBJ1-6; V gene: TRBV10-2; clone size: few; CDR3 protein: CASSGRIGDNSPLHF; CDR3 DNA: TGCGCCAGCAGTGGGCGTATAGGGGACAATTCACCCCTCCACTTT
D gene: -; J gene: TRBJ1-2; V gene: TRBV6-2/TRBV6-3; clone size: -; CDR3 protein: CASSYSGREVNYGYTF; CDR3 DNA: TGTGCCAGCAGTTACTCGGGCAGGGAGGTAAACTATGGCTACACCTTC
D gene: -; J gene: TRBJ1-1; V gene: TRBV11-2; clone size: -; CDR3 protein: CASSLDQRQHMNTEAFF; CDR3 DNA: TGTGCCAGCAGCTTAGATCAAAGGCAGCACATGAACACTGAAGCTTTCTTT
D gene: -; J gene: TRBJ1-1; V gene: TRBV7-2; clone size: -; CDR3 protein: CASSNRGGNTEAFF; CDR3 DNA: TGTGCCAGCAGCAACCGGGGTGGGAACACTGAAGCTTTCTTT
D gene: TRBD2; J gene: TRBJ2-2; V gene: TRBV5-4; clone size: -; CDR3 protein: CASSLAGREPGELFF; CDR3 DNA: TGTGCCAGCAGCTTGGCTGGGCGGGAGCCCGGGGAGCTGTTTTTT
D gene: TRBD1; J gene: TRBJ1-3; V gene: TRBV6-5; clone size: -; CDR3 protein: CASGTGAFSGNTIYF; CDR3 DNA: TGTGCCAGCGGGACAGGGGCCTTCTCTGGAAACACCATATATTTT
D gene: -; J gene: TRBJ2-7; V gene: TRBV19; clone size: -; CDR3 protein: CASSVGQGGGYEQYF; CDR3 DNA: TGTGCCAGTAGTGTCGGACAGGGAGGGGGCTACGAGCAGTACTTC
D gene: TRBD1; J gene: TRBJ2-7; V gene: TRBV7-9; clone size: few; CDR3 protein: CASSLTGTGGRNEQYF; CDR3 DNA: TGTGCCAGCAGCTTAACCGGGACAGGGGGCCGGAACGAGCAGTACTTC